The 4 T cell receptor beta chains presented below share a single source sample, sequenced in a study of T cell repertoires in cytomegalovirus infection. These receptors are not linked to any known antigen. TCRdb redid the calling of the reads with MiXCR, one entry per CDR3 protein. In the table there are approximately 990,000 distinct CDR3 sequences, roughly 30% of which are singletons. The sample consisted of cultured CD8+ T cells from PBMCs, taken from culture after CMV antigen stimulation. All receptors come from a human donor in good health (CMV status not recorded). Some clones in this sample may be carry-over from other donors' samples.

Of note for this clonotype: Possible read error: a much larger clone is one base away. This rearrangement joins TRBV7-6 to TRBJ2-2, with 9 nucleotides matching TRBD1. The trim removed 5 bases at V and 0 bases at J, leaving 13 bases unmatched. Per germline, CDR1 SGHVS and CDR2 FNYEAQ. The CDR3 is 19 amino acids. As DNA, the CDR3 is TGTGCCAGCAGCCGTACGATGGGACAGGGCTTTCCGAACACCGGGGAGCTGTTTTTT. Encoded protein: CASSRTMGQGFPNTGELFF.

This clonotype occurred a few times. The chain couples TRBV29-1 to TRBJ2-3; D possibly uses TRBD1 or TRBD2 (5 bases each). Trimming left V 5 bases short and J 0 bases short, with 15 bases between. The CDR3 is 15 amino acids. Germline V CDR1 and CDR2: SQVTM, ANQGSEA. This chain's CDR3 is CSVNGDGASTDTQYF. The CDR3 DNA reads TGCAGCGTTAATGGGGACGGTGCTAGCACAGATACGCAGTATTTT.

The rearrangement joins TRBV12-3 or TRBV12-4 to TRBJ1-1; D is possibly TRBD1 (6 bases). The CDR3 is 14 residues long. Trimming left V 4 bases short and J 8 bases short, with 17 bases between. The CDR3 is CASSSTGFGEEAFF. CDR3 sequence (DNA): TGTGCCAGCAGTTCCACAGGGTTCGGGGAAGAAGCTTTCTTT.

This clonotype has more than one count but fewer than ten. The rearrangement links TRBV9 to TRBJ2-2, with TRBD2 as a possible D gene (5 bases). The CDR3 loop spans 16 amino acids. The germline gives CDR1 SGDLS, CDR2 YYNGEE. Deletions cut 3 bases from V and 2 bases from J, with 14 bases between. The CDR3 sequence is CASSGVGAGNTGELFF. The CDR3 DNA reads as TGTGCCAGCAGCGGGGTGGGAGCTGGAAACACCGGGGAGCTGTTTTTT.